Following are 15 T cell receptor beta chains from one sample sequenced in a study of CD8+CD57+ T cells in acquired aplastic anemia. Profiling of TCR beta VDJ combinations and CDR3 sequences used genomic DNA as template. TCRdb processed the reads anew with MiXCR; each CDR3 protein has one entry. The table lists roughly 250,000 distinct CDR3 sequences, approximately 79% of them singletons, with about 41% in the top ten. Only patients with CD8+CD57+ cell expansion on flow cytometry were chosen for sequencing. Input material: sorted CD4+, CD8+, or CD8+CD57+ T cells (not recorded which) from PBMCs. Every receptor here comes from a human donor with aplastic anemia.

With regard to this clonotype: Mismatch with germline at one junction end may stem from a read error. This rearrangement joins TRBV15 to TRBJ2-3, with D unresolved. The DNA end lines up better with TRBJ2-7; the J call may be wrong. The CDR3 has 14 amino acids. CDR1 and CDR2 from the germline V gene are LNHNV and YYDKDF (reference sequence). The CDR3 is CASSFPGVADKQYF. CDR3 bases: TGTGCCAGCAGCTTCCCGGGCGTAGCCGATAAGCAGTACTTC.

Details on this clonotype: The junction differs from germline at one of its ends, possibly a read error. The genes are TRBV6-4 and TRBJ1-2, with 7 bases fitting TRBD1. Germline CDR1 MRHNA, CDR2 SNTAGT. CDR3 length: 12 amino acids. CDR3 DNA sequence: TGTGCCAGCAGTGAGCCCCAGTTAGGGACAGCCTTC. Translating gives CASSEPQLGTAF.

Comments on this clonotype: At one end the junction does not follow the germline gene, possibly because of a read error. This chain links TRBV19 with TRBJ2-7, with TRBD2 matching over 7 bases. Judging by the DNA end, TRBJ2-1 fits better; the J call may be wrong. CDR1 is LNHDA and CDR2 is SQIVND in the germline V gene (reference sequence). This CDR3 has 14 amino acids. The CDR3 bases are TGTGCCAGCAGTATGGGGCGGGGGAAATGTGAGCAGTTCTTC. This sequence encodes CASSMGRGKCEQFF.

This chain joins TRBV4-2 and TRBJ2-1, with 9 positions matching TRBD2. The germline gives CDR1 LGHNA, CDR2 YNFKEQ. The V and J ends lost 5 bases and 4 bases, in that order; junction bases with no gene match: 9. The CDR3 has 16 amino acids. The CDR3 loop is CASSIRLSGGYNEQFF. In DNA, the CDR3 is TGTGCCAGCAGCATCCGACTTAGCGGGGGATACAATGAGCAGTTCTTC.

This clonotype was picked up many times. The chain links TRBV6-1 to TRBJ2-7; TRBD1 matches 8 bases. Unmatched junction bases numbered 3, after V lost 2 bases and J lost 3 bases. The CDR3 is 14 residues long. Germline assignment: CDR1 MNHNS and CDR2 SASEGT. CDR3 in DNA: TGTGCCAGCAGTGAATCGGGGACAGGCTACGAGCAGTACTTC. This codes for CASSESGTGYEQYF.

The rearrangement links TRBV20-1 to TRBJ2-5, with TRBD1 as a possible D gene (5 bases). In germline, CDR1 is DFQATT, CDR2 SNEGSKA (reference sequence). The CDR3 is 13 residues long. Here the CDR3 DNA reads TGCAGCGTTGAGTACGCAGGGCAAGAGACCCAGTACTTC. It encodes CSVEYAGQETQYF.

In regard to this clonotype: One end of the junction fails to match germline, which may point to a read error. V usage is TRBV6-1 and J usage is TRBJ2-7; D may match TRBD1 or TRBD2 (5 bases each). CDR1 MNHNS and CDR2 SASEGT come from the germline V gene. The CDR3 is 17 amino acids. The CDR3 protein is CASSEHYRGLPSYEQHF. In DNA form, the CDR3 reads TGTGCCAGCAGTGAACATTATCGGGGCTTGCCCTCCTACGAGCAGCACTTC.

J is TRBJ2-5 and V is TRBV7-9; D is uncertain. The CDR3 runs to 15 residues. Trimming stripped 0 bases from V and 14 bases from J, with 22 bases between. The germline gives CDR1 SEHNR, CDR2 FQNEAQ (reference sequence). The DNA of the CDR3 is TGTGCCAGCAGCTTAGCCGGTAGCTACAAGGCCAACGTCTACTTC. Protein product: CASSLAGSYKANVYF.

Regarding this clonotype: A much larger clonotype is one base distant, so this may be a read error. V gene TRBV5-1 combines with J gene TRBJ2-3; D not resolved. With 4 bases removed from V and 8 bases from J, the gap between germline ends came to 17 bases. The germline CDR1 and CDR2 sequences are SGHRS and YFSETQ. This CDR3 region has 14 residues. In DNA form, the CDR3 reads TGCGCCAGCAGCGATTACAGCATCACCACTACGCAGTATTTT. Its translation is CASSDYSITTTQYF.

The chain is built from TRBV11-1 and TRBJ1-4; 11 nucleotides line up with TRBD1. Germline trimming cut 6 bases from V and 6 bases from J; bases unmatched to any gene: 12. Germline values: CDR1 SGHAT, CDR2 FQDESV (reference sequence). The CDR3 extends over 17 amino acids. CDR3 amino acids: CASSESWTGGPDEKLFF. CDR3 DNA sequence: TGTGCCAGCAGTGAATCGTGGACAGGGGGCCCGGATGAAAAACTGTTTTTT.

V usage is TRBV24-1 and J usage is TRBJ1-5, with 7 bases aligning to TRBD1. CDR1 and CDR2 from the germline V gene are KGHDR and SFDVKD. The V gene end was trimmed by 4 bases and the J gene end by 4 bases; junction bases not matched to a gene: 15. The CDR3 has 18 residues. For the CDR3, the DNA is TGTGCCACCAGTGACAAGAAAACAGGGGTCTCGAGAAATCAGCCCCAGCATTTT. Translation: CATSDKKTGVSRNQPQHF.

Notes on this clonotype: Likely a read error: the CDR3 ends without its conserved phenylalanine or tryptophan. It is unclear where the CDR3 begins or ends on the DNA, so no DNA is shown, and the CDR3 is as TCRdb lists it. The V call is TRBV2, the J call TRBJ2-1; TRBD1, the table's D call, was not compared with the DNA. The CDR3 length equals 16 residues, ends included. CDR1 and CDR2 from the germline V gene are SNHLY and FYNNEI. CDR3 residues: CASSRVGGANTEAFFG.

To note about this clonotype: At one of its ends the junction is not consistent with the germline gene, which may arise from a read error. The chain combines TRBV7-4 with TRBJ1-2, with D perhaps TRBD1 (5 bases). The CDR3 is 13 amino acids. Germline V CDR1 and CDR2: SGHVT, SQSDAQ. The DNA for the CDR3 is TGTGCCAGCAGCGTAGCTGGGGGAGGTGGCTACACCTTC. This encodes CASSVAGGGGYTF.

The V gene is TRBV12-3 or TRBV12-4, the J gene TRBJ1-5, with unresolved D. This CDR3 is built from 15 residues. V dropped 5 bases and J dropped 0 bases, with 11 bases sitting between them. CDR3 sequence reads: CASSATRYSNQPQHF. In nucleotides, the CDR3 is TGTGCCAGCAGTGCTACGAGGTATAGCAATCAGCCCCAGCATTTT.

Note on this clonotype: Because the CDR3 is missing its conserved closing phenylalanine or tryptophan, this is likely a read error. This chain connects TRBV9 to TRBJ2-7; no reliable D call. CDR3 size: 14 residues. The V gene's germline CDR1 is SGDLS and CDR2 YYNGEE. CDR3 region: CATSVCQLSYKQYS. The CDR3 DNA reads TGTGCCACCAGCGTCTGCCAGCTCTCCTACAAGCAGTACTCC.